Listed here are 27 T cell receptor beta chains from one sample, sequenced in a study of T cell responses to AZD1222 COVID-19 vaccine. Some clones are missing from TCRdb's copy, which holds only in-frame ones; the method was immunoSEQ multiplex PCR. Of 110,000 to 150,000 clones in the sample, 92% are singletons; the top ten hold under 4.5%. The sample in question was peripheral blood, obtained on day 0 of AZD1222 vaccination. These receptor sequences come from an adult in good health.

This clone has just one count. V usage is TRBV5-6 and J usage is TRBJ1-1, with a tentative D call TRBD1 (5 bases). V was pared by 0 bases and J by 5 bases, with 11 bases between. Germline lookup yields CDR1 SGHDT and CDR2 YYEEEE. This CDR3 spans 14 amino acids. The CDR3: CASSLGRRGTEAFF. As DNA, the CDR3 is TGTGCCAGCAGCTTGGGCCGGAGGGGAACTGAAGCTTTCTTT.

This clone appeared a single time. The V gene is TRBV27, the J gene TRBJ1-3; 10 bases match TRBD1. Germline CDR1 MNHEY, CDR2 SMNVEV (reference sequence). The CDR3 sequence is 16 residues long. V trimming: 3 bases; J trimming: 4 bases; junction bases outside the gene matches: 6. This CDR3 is CASSFSGTGVGNTIYF. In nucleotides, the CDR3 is TGTGCCAGCAGTTTCTCCGGGACAGGGGTCGGAAACACCATATATTTT.

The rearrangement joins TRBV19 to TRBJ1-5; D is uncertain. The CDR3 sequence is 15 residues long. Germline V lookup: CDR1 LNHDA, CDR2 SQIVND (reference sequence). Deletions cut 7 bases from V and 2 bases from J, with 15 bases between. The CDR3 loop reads CASKVRMDRNQPQHF. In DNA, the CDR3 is TGTGCCAGTAAGGTCCGTATGGATCGCAATCAGCCCCAGCATTTT. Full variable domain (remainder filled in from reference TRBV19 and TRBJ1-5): DGGITQSPKYLFRKEGQNVTLSCEQNLNHDAMYWYRQDPGQGLRLIYYSQIVNDFQKGDIAEGYSVSREKKESFPLTVTSAQKNPTAFYLCASKVRMDRNQPQHFGDGTRLSIL.

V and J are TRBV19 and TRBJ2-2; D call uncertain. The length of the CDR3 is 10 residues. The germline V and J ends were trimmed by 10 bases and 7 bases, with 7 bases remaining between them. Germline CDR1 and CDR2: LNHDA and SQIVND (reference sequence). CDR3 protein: CATRSGELFF. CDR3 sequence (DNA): TGTGCCACGCGCAGCGGGGAGCTGTTTTTT.

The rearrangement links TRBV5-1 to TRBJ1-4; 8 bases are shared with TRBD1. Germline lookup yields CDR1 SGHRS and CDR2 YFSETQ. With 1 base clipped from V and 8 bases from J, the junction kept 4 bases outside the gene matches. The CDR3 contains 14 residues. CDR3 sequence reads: CASSLSHRGEKLFF. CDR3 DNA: TGCGCCAGCAGCTTGTCTCACAGGGGGGAAAAACTGTTTTTT.

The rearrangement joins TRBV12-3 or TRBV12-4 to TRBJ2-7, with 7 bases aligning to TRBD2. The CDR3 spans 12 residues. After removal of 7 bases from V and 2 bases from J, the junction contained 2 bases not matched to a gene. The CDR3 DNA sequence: TGTGCCAGCAAGGGAGGGGCCTACGAGCAGTACTTC. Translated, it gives CASKGGAYEQYF.

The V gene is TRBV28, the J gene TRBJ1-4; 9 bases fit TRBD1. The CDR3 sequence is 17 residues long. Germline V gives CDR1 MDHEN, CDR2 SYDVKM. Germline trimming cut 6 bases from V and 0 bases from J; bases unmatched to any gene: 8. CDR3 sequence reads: CASRPIRDRATNEKLFF. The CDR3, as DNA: TGTGCCAGCAGACCGATCCGGGACAGGGCAACTAATGAAAAACTGTTTTTT.

CDR3 region: CASSTSDSFNEKLFF. Here the CDR3 DNA reads TGTGCCAGCAGCACCTCGGACAGTTTCAATGAAAAACTGTTTTTT. The V gene is TRBV7-2, the J gene TRBJ1-4; tentatively, D is TRBD1 (6 bases). Germline V gene data show CDR1 as SGHTA and CDR2 as FQGNSA. The CDR3 totals 15 residues. Trimming shortened V by 5 bases and J by 5 bases, and 15 bases separated the two germline ends.

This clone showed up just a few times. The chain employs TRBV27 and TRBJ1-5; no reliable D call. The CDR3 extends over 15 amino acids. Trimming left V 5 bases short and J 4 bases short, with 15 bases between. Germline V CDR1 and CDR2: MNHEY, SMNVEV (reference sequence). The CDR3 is CASSGVSGGNQPQHF. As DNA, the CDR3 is TGTGCCAGCAGTGGGGTCTCGGGTGGGAATCAGCCCCAGCATTTT.

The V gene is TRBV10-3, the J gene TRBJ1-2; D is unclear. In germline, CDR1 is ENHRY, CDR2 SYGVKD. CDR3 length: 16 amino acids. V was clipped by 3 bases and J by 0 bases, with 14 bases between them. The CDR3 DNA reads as TGTGCCATCAGTGATTCGGGTCAGGTAACTAACTATGGCTACACCTTC. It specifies CAISDSGQVTNYGYTF.

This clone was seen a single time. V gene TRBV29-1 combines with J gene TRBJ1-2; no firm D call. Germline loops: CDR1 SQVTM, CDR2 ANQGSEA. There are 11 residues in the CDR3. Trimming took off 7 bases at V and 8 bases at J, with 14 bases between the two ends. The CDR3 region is CSGKGIEGYTF. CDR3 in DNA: TGCAGCGGTAAGGGAATTGAGGGCTACACCTTC.

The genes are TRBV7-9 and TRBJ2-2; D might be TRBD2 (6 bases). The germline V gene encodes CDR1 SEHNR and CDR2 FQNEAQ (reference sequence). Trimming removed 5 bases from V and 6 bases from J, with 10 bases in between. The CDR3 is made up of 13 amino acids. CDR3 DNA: TGTGCCAGCAGCGCGGAGGGCGCCGGGGAGCTGTTTTTT. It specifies CASSAEGAGELFF.

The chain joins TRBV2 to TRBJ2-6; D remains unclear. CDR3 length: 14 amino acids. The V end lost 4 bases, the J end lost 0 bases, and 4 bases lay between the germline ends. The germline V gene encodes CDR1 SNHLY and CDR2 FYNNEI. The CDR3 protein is CASSADSGANVLTF. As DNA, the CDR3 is TGTGCCAGCAGTGCCGACTCTGGGGCCAACGTCCTGACTTTC.

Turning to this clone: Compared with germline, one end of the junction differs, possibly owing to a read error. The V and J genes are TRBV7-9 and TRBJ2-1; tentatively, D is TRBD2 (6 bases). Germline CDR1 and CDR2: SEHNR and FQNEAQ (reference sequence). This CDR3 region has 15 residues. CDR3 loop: CASSLASGAWGEQFF. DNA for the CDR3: TGTGCCAGCAGTTTAGCGTCGGGAGCTTGGGGTGAGCAGTTCTTC.

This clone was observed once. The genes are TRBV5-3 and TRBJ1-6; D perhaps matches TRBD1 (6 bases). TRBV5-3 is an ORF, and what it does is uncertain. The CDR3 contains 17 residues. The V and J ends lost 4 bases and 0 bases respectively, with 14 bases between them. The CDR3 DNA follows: TGTGCCAGAAGCCCGTGGACAGCGCGCTCCTATAATTCACCCCTCCACTTT. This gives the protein CARSPWTARSYNSPLHF.

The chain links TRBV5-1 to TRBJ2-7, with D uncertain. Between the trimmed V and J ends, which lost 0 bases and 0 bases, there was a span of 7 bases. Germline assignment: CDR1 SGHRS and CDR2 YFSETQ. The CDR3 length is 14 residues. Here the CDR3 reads CASSLGPGSYEQYF. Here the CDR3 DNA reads TGCGCCAGCAGCTTGGGTCCGGGCTCCTACGAGCAGTACTTC. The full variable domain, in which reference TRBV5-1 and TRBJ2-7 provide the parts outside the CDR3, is KAGVTQTPRYLIKTRGQQVTLSCSPISGHRSVSWYQQTPGQGLQFLFEYFSETQRNKGNFPGRFSGRQFSNSRSEMNVSTLELGDSALYLCASSLGPGSYEQYFGPGTRLTVT.

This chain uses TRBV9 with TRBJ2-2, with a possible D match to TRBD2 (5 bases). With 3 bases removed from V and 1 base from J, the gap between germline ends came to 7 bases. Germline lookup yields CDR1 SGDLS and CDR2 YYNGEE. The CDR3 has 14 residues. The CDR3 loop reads CASSATMNTGELFF. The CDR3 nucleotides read TGTGCCAGCAGCGCGACTATGAACACCGGGGAGCTGTTTTTT.

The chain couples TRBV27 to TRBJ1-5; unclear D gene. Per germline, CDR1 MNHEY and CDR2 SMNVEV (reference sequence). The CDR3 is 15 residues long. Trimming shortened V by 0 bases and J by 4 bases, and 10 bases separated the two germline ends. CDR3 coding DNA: TGTGCCAGCAGTTTATCGGCACTGGGGAATCAGCCCCAGCATTTT. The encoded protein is CASSLSALGNQPQHF.

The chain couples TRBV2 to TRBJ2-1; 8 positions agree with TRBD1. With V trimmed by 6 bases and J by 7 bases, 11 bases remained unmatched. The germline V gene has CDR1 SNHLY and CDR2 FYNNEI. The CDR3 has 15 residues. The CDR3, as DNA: TGTGCCAGCAGCGCTGAGGGACAGGTAGAGAATGAGCAGTTCTTC. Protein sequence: CASSAEGQVENEQFF. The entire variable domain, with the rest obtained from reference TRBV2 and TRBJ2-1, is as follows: EPEVTQTPSHQVTQMGQEVILRCVPISNHLYFYWYRQILGQKVEFLVSFYNNEISEKSEIFDDQFSVERPDGSNFTLKIRSTKLEDSAMYFCASSAEGQVENEQFFGPGTRLTVL.

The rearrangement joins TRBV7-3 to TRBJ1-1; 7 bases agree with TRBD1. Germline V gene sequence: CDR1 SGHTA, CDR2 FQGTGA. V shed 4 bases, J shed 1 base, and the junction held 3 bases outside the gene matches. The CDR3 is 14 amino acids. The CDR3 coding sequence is TGTGCCAGCAGCTCTTCAGGGGGGAACACTGAAGCTTTCTTT. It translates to CASSSSGGNTEAFF.

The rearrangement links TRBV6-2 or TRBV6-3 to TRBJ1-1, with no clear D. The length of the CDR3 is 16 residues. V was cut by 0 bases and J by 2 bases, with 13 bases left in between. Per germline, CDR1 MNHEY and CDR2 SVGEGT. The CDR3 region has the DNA TGTGCCAGCAGTTACTCTCGAGCGGATCTCAACACTGAAGCTTTCTTT. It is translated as CASSYSRADLNTEAFF.

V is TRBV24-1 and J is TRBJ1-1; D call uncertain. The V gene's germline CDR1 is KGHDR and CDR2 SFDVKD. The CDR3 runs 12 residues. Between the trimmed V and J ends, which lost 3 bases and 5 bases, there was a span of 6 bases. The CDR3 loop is CATSDPGTEAFF. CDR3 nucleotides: TGTGCCACCAGTGATCCGGGTACTGAAGCTTTCTTT.

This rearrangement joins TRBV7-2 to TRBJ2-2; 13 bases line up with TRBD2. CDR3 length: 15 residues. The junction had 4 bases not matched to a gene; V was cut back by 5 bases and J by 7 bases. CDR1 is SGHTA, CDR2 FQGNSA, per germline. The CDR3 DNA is TGTGCCAGCAGCGATCGGACTAGCGGGAGCGGGGAGCTGTTTTTT. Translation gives CASSDRTSGSGELFF.

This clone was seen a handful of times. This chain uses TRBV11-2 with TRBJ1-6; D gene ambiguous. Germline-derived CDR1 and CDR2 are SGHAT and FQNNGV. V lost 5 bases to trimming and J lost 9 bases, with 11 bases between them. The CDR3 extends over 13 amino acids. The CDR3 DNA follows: TGTGCCAGCAGCCGAACCGGACGTTCACCCCTCCACTTT. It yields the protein CASSRTGRSPLHF.

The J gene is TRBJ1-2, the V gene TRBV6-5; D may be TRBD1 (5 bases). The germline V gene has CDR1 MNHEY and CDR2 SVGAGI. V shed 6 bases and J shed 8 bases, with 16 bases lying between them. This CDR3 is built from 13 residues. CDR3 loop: CASSLRGVEGYTF. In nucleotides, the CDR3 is TGTGCCAGCAGCTTAAGAGGGGTAGAAGGCTACACCTTC.

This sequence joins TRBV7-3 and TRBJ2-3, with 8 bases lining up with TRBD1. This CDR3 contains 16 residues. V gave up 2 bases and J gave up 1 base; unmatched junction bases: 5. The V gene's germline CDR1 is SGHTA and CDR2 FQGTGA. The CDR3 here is CASSLSGGEGTDTQYF. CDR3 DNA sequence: TGTGCCAGCAGCTTATCAGGGGGCGAGGGCACAGATACGCAGTATTTT. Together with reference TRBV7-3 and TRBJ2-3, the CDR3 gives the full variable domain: GAGVSQTPSNKVTEKGKYVELRCDPISGHTALYWYRQSLGQGPEFLIYFQGTGAADDSGLPNDRFFAVRPEGSVSTLKIQRTERGDSAVYLCASSLSGGEGTDTQYFGPGTRLTVL.

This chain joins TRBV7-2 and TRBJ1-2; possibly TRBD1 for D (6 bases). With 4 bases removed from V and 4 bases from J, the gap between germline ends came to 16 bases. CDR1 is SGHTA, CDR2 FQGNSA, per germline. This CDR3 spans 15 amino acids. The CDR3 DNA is TGTGCCAGCAGCTATCCGGGGGGGCGCCGCTATGGCTACACCTTC. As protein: CASSYPGGRRYGYTF.